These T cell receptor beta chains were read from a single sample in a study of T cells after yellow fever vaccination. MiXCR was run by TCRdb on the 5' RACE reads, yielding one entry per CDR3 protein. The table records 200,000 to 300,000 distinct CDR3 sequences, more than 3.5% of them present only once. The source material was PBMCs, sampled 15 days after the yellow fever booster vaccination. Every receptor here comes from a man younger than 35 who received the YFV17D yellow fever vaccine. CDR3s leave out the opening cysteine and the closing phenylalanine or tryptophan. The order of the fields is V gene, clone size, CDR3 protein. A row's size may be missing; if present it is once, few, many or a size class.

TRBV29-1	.	SVRAGDGYEQY
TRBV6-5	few	ASSNDGNSNQPQH
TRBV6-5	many	ASSLQQGGVSPLH
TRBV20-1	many	SASKGQGNRDTQY
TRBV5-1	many	ASSPPPEGTQY
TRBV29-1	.	SVVEGQGDKQY
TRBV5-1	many	ASSPWGQGEGSGANVLT
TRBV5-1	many	ASSLGPIAGELF
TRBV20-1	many	SARAFSGGAVEETQY
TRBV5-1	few	ASSLISTGKDYGYT
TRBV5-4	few	ASSLGQEDQPQH
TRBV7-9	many	ASSSTRWDRGYLAAIDTQY
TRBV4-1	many	ASSLSTPRQARDEKLF
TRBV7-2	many	ASSFRTSSSYNSPLH
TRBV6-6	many	ASSYSRLLGHRGGDEQF
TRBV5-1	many	ASSLGPSRLQCNQPQH
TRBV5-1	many	ASSLEAGDAEAF
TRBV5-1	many	ASKDGNYGYT
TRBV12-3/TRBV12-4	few	ASTLGSSVDEQY
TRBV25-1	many	ASRGQGIPQETQY
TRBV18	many	ASSPQGGGSNEQF
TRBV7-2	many	ASSFGTGETLH
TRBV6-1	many	ASSEASGNQPQH
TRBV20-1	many	SAGKGSGQYNEQF
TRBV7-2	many	ASSLAAEVNEQY
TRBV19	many	ASSIGLRQETQY
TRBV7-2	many	ASRGWGTEAF
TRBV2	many	ASRGGGGGELF
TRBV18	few	ASSPPVGEKLF
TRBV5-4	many	ASSLATGDLRYEQY
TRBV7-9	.	ASRPDRGLTYNSPLH
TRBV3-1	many	ASSLVRGDEKLF
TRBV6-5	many	ASSYSENQPQH
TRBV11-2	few	ASGFARGAVGETQY
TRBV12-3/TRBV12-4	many	ASFTGQTYNEQF
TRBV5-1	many	ASSLVGGGNAEQY
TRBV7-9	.	ASSQKRLETQY